Each of the 26 T cell receptor beta chains below was sequenced from the same sample in a study of blood T cell repertoires in COVID-19. Produced via immunoSEQ multiplex PCR; TCRdb's table is partial and in-frame only. Of fewer than 250,000 clones listed, 83% are singletons. Source material: PBMCs or T cells enriched from blood (not recorded which). The source of these receptors is a middle-aged woman who had been exposed to COVID-19.

The chain combines TRBV2 with TRBJ1-2; a weak D match, TRBD1 (6 bases). Germline V gives CDR1 SNHLY, CDR2 FYNNEI. This CDR3 has 10 residues. The ends were cut back, 6 bases at V and 9 bases at J, with 8 bases in the middle. The DNA for the CDR3 is TGTGCCAGCAGATGGGACAGCTACACCTTC. Protein product: CASRWDSYTF.

The chain employs TRBV9 and TRBJ2-3, with 8 bases that match TRBD2. The CDR3 spans 15 residues. The germline V gene encodes CDR1 SGDLS and CDR2 YYNGEE. Trimming at V came to 3 bases and at J to 0 bases, leaving 3 bases not matched to a gene. As DNA, the CDR3 is TGTGCCAGCAGCGCAACTAGCGGTAGCACAGATACGCAGTATTTT. It yields the protein CASSATSGSTDTQYF.

The chain carries TRBV13 and TRBJ2-1, with a possible D match to TRBD1 (5 bases). The CDR3 contains 15 residues. CDR1 and CDR2 (germline): PRHDT, FYEKMQ (reference sequence). V lost 2 bases to trimming and J lost 8 bases, with 16 bases between them. Here the CDR3 DNA reads TGTGCCAGCAGCTTAACCCCAGGGAATCAGGATGAGCAGTTCTTC. This gives the protein CASSLTPGNQDEQFF.

This clone has a single count. The rearrangement joins TRBV5-6 to TRBJ1-2; possible D gene TRBD1, 6 bases. CDR1 is SGHDT, CDR2 YYEEEE, per germline. This CDR3 has 15 residues. V was shortened by 2 bases and J by 2 bases, with 13 bases between the two germline ends. CDR3 residues: CASSFQGILNYGYTF. The CDR3, as DNA: TGTGCCAGCAGCTTCCAGGGGATTCTAAACTATGGCTACACCTTC. The full variable domain, in which reference TRBV5-6 and TRBJ1-2 provide the parts outside the CDR3, is DAGVTQSPTHLIKTRGQQVTLRCSPKSGHDTVSWYQQALGQGPQFIFQYYEEEERQRGNFPDRFSGHQFPNYSSELNVNALLLGDSALYLCASSFQGILNYGYTFGSGTRLTVV.

The chain joins TRBV6-6 to TRBJ1-1; the D gene is possibly TRBD1 (6 bases). CDR1 is MNHNY, CDR2 SVGAGI, per germline (reference sequence). The CDR3 sequence is 15 residues long. Trimming pared 0 bases from V and 5 bases from J, leaving 13 bases between. The CDR3 reads CASSYSPAQGTEAFF. CDR3 coding DNA: TGTGCCAGCAGTTACTCTCCGGCACAGGGAACTGAAGCTTTCTTT.

This chain's CDR3 is CASSVEDSGGRTSSYNEQFF. CDR3 nucleotides: TGTGCCAGCAGCGTAGAGGATAGCGGGGGGCGGACTAGCTCCTACAATGAGCAGTTCTTC. The gene calls are TRBV9 and TRBJ2-1, with TRBD2 matching 10 bases. J gave up 0 bases and V 0 bases, and 12 bases lay outside the gene matches. The CDR3 sequence is 20 residues long. CDR1 is SGDLS and CDR2 is YYNGEE in the germline V gene.

The rearrangement joins TRBV5-4 to TRBJ1-2; no firm D call. This CDR3 is 14 amino acids long. The ends were cut back, 0 bases at V and 0 bases at J, with 6 bases in the middle. CDR1 is SGHNT, CDR2 YYREEE, per germline (reference sequence). The CDR3 reads CASSLDGTNYGYTF. CDR3 bases: TGTGCCAGCAGCTTGGACGGTACTAACTATGGCTACACCTTC.

The chain links TRBV28 to TRBJ1-1; D is unclear. This CDR3 contains 15 residues. The germline V gene has CDR1 MDHEN and CDR2 SYDVKM. Between the trimmed V and J ends, which lost 5 bases and 7 bases, there was a span of 20 bases. CDR3 bases: TGTGCCAGCAGTCCCCCTCAACAAGGAGTTGGTGAAGCTTTCTTT. It specifies CASSPPQQGVGEAFF.

The chain joins TRBV19 to TRBJ1-5; 9 bases agree with TRBD1. The CDR3 is 17 amino acids. V was clipped by 0 bases and J by 6 bases; unmatched bases: 9. CDR1 is LNHDA, CDR2 SQIVND, per germline (reference sequence). As DNA, the CDR3 is TGTGCCAGTAGTATAGAATACCGGGACAGGGTCGGTCAGCCCCAGCATTTT. It codes for CASSIEYRDRVGQPQHF.

This clone was seen just once. The rearrangement uses TRBV28 and TRBJ1-5; 8 bases align to TRBD1. The V and J ends lost 7 bases and 6 bases, in that order; junction bases with no gene match: 8. Germline V gene lookup returns CDR1 MDHEN and CDR2 SYDVKM. The CDR3 contains 14 residues. CDR3 bases: TGTGCCAGCAACCAACCACAGGGGGTTCAGCCCCAGCATTTT. Translation gives CASNQPQGVQPQHF.

The table lists this clone with a count of one. The chain combines TRBV6-5 with TRBJ2-2; TRBD2 agrees at 7 bases. The CDR3 length is 15 residues. The V gene end was trimmed by 8 bases and the J gene end by 5 bases; junction bases not matched to a gene: 11. The V gene's germline CDR1 is MNHEY and CDR2 SVGAGI. CDR3 nucleotides: TGTGCCAGCCGCTTCACGGGGGGAGATACCGGGGAGCTGTTTTTT. Translated, it gives CASRFTGGDTGELFF.

V gene TRBV7-2 combines with J gene TRBJ1-3, with a tentative D call TRBD1 (5 bases). Trimming shortened V by 6 bases and J by 0 bases, and 12 bases separated the two germline ends. The CDR3 is made up of 15 amino acids. Germline V gene data show CDR1 as SGHTA and CDR2 as FQGNSA. In nucleotides, the CDR3 is TGTGCCAGCAGGCCCGACAGAAGCTCTGGAAACACCATATATTTT. Translating gives CASRPDRSSGNTIYF.

This rearrangement joins TRBV18 to TRBJ1-1; D possibly corresponds to TRBD1 (6 bases). The germline V gene has CDR1 KGHSH and CDR2 LQKENI. The CDR3 consists of 15 residues. The V gene lost 0 bases and the J gene lost 3 bases, with 11 bases spanning the gap. The CDR3 coding sequence is TGTGCCAGCTCACCACCCCCGGGACACTACACTGAAGCTTTCTTT. It is translated as CASSPPPGHYTEAFF.

Turning to this clone: The sample has other DNA sequences that encode this CDR3 too. The rearrangement links TRBV5-8 to TRBJ1-5; a possible D gene is TRBD1 (6 bases). Trimming cost V 2 bases and J 3 bases, with 12 bases left between them. This CDR3 is built from 15 residues. Germline V gives CDR1 SGHTS, CDR2 YDEGEE. CDR3 amino acids: CASSFGRQANQPQHF. The CDR3 DNA reads as TGTGCCAGCAGCTTTGGACGACAGGCCAATCAGCCCCAGCATTTT.

The chain carries TRBV5-1 and TRBJ1-4, with a weak D call TRBD1 (5 bases). CDR1 is SGHRS, CDR2 YFSETQ, per germline. CDR3 length equals 15 residues. Trimming cost V 4 bases and J 0 bases, with 10 bases left between them. The CDR3 sequence: CASSPGDPTNEKLFF. Here the CDR3 DNA reads TGCGCCAGCAGCCCGGGGGACCCAACTAATGAAAAACTGTTTTTT.

The rearrangement links TRBV27 to TRBJ2-5, with 8 bases matching TRBD1. Germline trimming cut 6 bases from V and 2 bases from J; bases unmatched to any gene: 8. CDR1 and CDR2 (germline): MNHEY, SMNVEV (reference sequence). The CDR3 totals 15 residues. The CDR3 bases are TGTGCCAGCAGAGCTCAGGGGGCCGGACAAGAGACCCAGTACTTC. Protein sequence: CASRAQGAGQETQYF.

The chain employs TRBV14 and TRBJ1-2; possibly TRBD1 for D (5 bases). Germline CDR1 reads SGHDN; CDR2 reads FVKESK. This CDR3 contains 15 residues. V was trimmed by 0 bases and J by 4 bases, leaving 12 bases between them. This CDR3 reads CASSQDRQTIYGYTF. CDR3 DNA: TGTGCCAGCAGCCAAGATCGACAGACGATCTATGGCTACACCTTC.

V is TRBV11-3 and J is TRBJ2-7; the D gene is possibly TRBD1 (5 bases). Trimming removed 0 bases from V and 6 bases from J, with 9 bases in between. Germline CDR1 and CDR2: SGHNT and YENEEA. This CDR3 has 13 residues. CDR3 in amino acids: CASSLDPDSEQYF. CDR3 bases: TGTGCCAGCAGCTTAGACCCTGACAGCGAGCAGTACTTC.

V gene TRBV5-1 combines with J gene TRBJ2-5; 10 bases match TRBD1. The CDR3 is made up of 15 amino acids. Trimming cost V 1 base and J 3 bases; bases outside gene matches: 3. Per germline, CDR1 SGHRS and CDR2 YFSETQ. CDR3 coding DNA: TGCGCCAGCAGCTTGTGGGGACAGGGGAAAGAGACCCAGTACTTC. Translating it yields CASSLWGQGKETQYF.

The chain links TRBV5-1 to TRBJ1-4, with D perhaps matching TRBD1 (5 bases). Germline CDR1 reads SGHRS; CDR2 reads YFSETQ. The CDR3 sequence is 14 residues long. The germline V and J ends were trimmed by 4 bases and 4 bases, with 11 bases remaining between them. The CDR3 DNA sequence: TGCGCCAGCAGCAGGACACTGGATAATGAAAAACTGTTTTTT. It specifies CASSRTLDNEKLFF.

This chain joins TRBV12-3 or TRBV12-4 and TRBJ2-7, with D perhaps matching TRBD2 (5 bases). V was clipped by 5 bases and J by 5 bases, with 10 bases between them. The CDR3 is 12 amino acids. In nucleotides, the CDR3 is TGTGCCAGCAGTGCCCGGGGTAACGAGCAGTACTTC. It yields the protein CASSARGNEQYF.

This sequence joins TRBV4-1 and TRBJ1-6; D might be TRBD1 (6 bases). There are 15 residues in the CDR3. Germline V gene lookup returns CDR1 MGHRA and CDR2 YSYEKL. The V and J ends lost 5 bases and 7 bases respectively, with 15 bases between them. The CDR3 sequence is CASSSYGTWNSPLHF. The CDR3 region has the DNA TGCGCCAGCAGCTCTTATGGGACATGGAATTCACCCCTCCACTTT.

The table lists this clone with a few counts. The rearrangement links TRBV28 to TRBJ2-3, with 9 nucleotides matching TRBD2. With 5 bases clipped from V and 7 bases from J, the junction kept 10 bases outside the gene matches. Germline V gene lookup returns CDR1 MDHEN and CDR2 SYDVKM. This CDR3 spans 15 amino acids. CDR3 amino acids: CASSRGSGGLNTQYF. In DNA, the CDR3 is TGTGCCAGCAGTCGGGGGAGCGGGGGGCTGAATACGCAGTATTTT.

The chain employs TRBV2 and TRBJ2-7, with 7 bases identical to TRBD2. The CDR3 is made up of 15 amino acids. CDR1 is SNHLY, CDR2 FYNNEI, per germline. The J segment lost 6 bases and the V segment lost 2 bases, leaving 10 bases of the junction unmatched. The CDR3 loop is CASSERSGVGSEQYF. The CDR3 region has the DNA TGTGCCAGCAGTGAAAGGAGCGGGGTCGGTTCCGAGCAGTACTTC.

The chain links TRBV24-1 to TRBJ1-1, with 8 bases lining up with TRBD1. The ends lost 8 bases at V and 5 bases at J; junction bases unmatched: 15. Germline CDR1 and CDR2: KGHDR and SFDVKD. The CDR3 runs to 16 residues. As DNA, the CDR3 is TGTGCCACCACGACGAAGTGGCAGGGGGCTGGGACTGAAGCTTTCTTT. This encodes CATTTKWQGAGTEAFF.

This chain uses TRBV5-1 with TRBJ2-7, with TRBD2 identical over 10 bases. Per germline, CDR1 SGHRS and CDR2 YFSETQ. With 3 bases clipped from V and 0 bases from J, the junction kept 3 bases outside the gene matches. The CDR3 spans 15 residues. CDR3 sequence reads: CASSWGTSVSYEQYF. CDR3 DNA sequence: TGCGCCAGCAGCTGGGGGACTAGCGTCTCCTACGAGCAGTACTTC.